This TCR beta chain was recorded in a study of immune heterogeneity within non-small cell lung tumors. Overall study findings and caveats: Recurrence of identical dominant CDR3 beta clonotypes was observed across intrapatient tumor sites, concomitant with site-unique high-frequency clones.

Relative to its sample, this clonotype is medium-sized. The antigen is undetermined. One junction end disagrees with the germline gene, perhaps due to a read error. TCR beta CDR3 was amplified by multiplex PCR using 32 V and 13 J primers. TCRdb re-called the multiplex PCR reads with MiXCR, one entry per CDR3 protein. The sample includes fewer than 3,000 distinct CDR3 sequences, approximately 14% of them seen just once. Bulk tumor genomic DNA constituted the template, at approximately 600 ng per sample. Taken during surgery, several biopsies per primary tumor were spaced as far apart as possible within the tumor mass. With untreated, newly diagnosed non-small cell lung cancer, the patients went on to undergo curative surgery. CDR3 length equals 14 residues. Germline V CDR1 and CDR2: WSHSY, SAAADI.

This clonotype was obtained from a female donor with non-small cell lung cancer. The sample taken for sequencing was lung tumor tissue. The rearrangement links TRBV10-2 to TRBJ1-6; a possible D gene is TRBD1 (6 bases). The CDR3 loop reads CASSETGWHSPLHF. The CDR3 nucleotides read TGCGCCAGCAGTGAGACAGGGTGGCATTCACCTCTCCACTTT.